A selection of T cell receptor beta chains follows, all from one sample in a study of CD4 T cells in relation to SARS-CoV-2 and coronaviruses. Method: immunoSEQ multiplex PCR; TCRdb's copy keeps in-frame clones and lacks some. This sample has about 38,000 clones, with 85% to 90% found just once. Input material: memory CD4+ T cells from PBMCs. Receptor source: an adult with COVID-19. The CDR3 runs from the conserved cysteine through the conserved F or W. The D gene is left open where the match is weak. Where a row states a size, it is once, few, many or the class of an expanded clone; other rows omit it.

size: NA; J: TRBJ1-3; V: TRBV5-4; D: NA; DNA: TGTGCCAGCAGCCCGGACAGCTCTGGAAACACCATATATTTT; CDR3: CASSPDSSGNTIYF
size: NA; J: TRBJ2-7; V: TRBV9; D: TRBD1; DNA: TGTGCCAGCAGCGTAGCGGGGACAGGGGAATACGAGCAGTACTTC; CDR3: CASSVAGTGEYEQYF
size: NA; J: TRBJ2-2; V: TRBV27; D: TRBD2; DNA: TGTGCCAGCAGTTATGAGGGGAGGGCCGGGGAGCTGTTTTTT; CDR3: CASSYEGRAGELFF
size: NA; J: TRBJ2-1; V: TRBV7-8; D: TRBD2; DNA: TGTGCCAGCAGCTCAGTCGCGGGGGGGTACAATGAGCAGTTCTTC; CDR3: CASSSVAGGYNEQFF
size: NA; J: TRBJ1-1; V: TRBV5-8; D: NA; DNA: TGTGCCAGCAGCTCCCAACAATTTGACGAAGCTTTCTTT; CDR3: CASSSQQFDEAFF
size: NA; J: TRBJ1-1; V: TRBV7-2; D: NA; DNA: TGTGCCAGCAGCTTAGATGGCAGTCGGAACACTGAAGCTTTCTTT; CDR3: CASSLDGSRNTEAFF
size: NA; J: TRBJ2-6; V: TRBV5-4; D: NA; DNA: TGTGCCAGCAGCCCCCCCAGGGGTGGGGCCAACGTCCTGACTTTC; CDR3: CASSPPRGGANVLTF
size: NA; J: TRBJ2-1; V: TRBV7-2; D: TRBD2; DNA: TGTGCCAGCAGCTTACCAACTAGCGGGGGTGAGCAGTTCTTC; CDR3: CASSLPTSGGEQFF
size: few; J: TRBJ2-7; V: TRBV27; D: TRBD1; DNA: TGTGCCAGCAGCCAAGGACAGGGCCGCTCCTACGAGCAGTACTTC; CDR3: CASSQGQGRSYEQYF
size: NA; J: TRBJ2-7; V: TRBV5-1; D: TRBD1; DNA: TGCGCCAGCAGCCAAGGAGGACAGGGACCCTACGAGCAGTACTTC; CDR3: CASSQGGQGPYEQYF
size: NA; J: TRBJ1-2; V: TRBV5-6; D: NA; DNA: TGTGCCAGCAGACCTACCCAACAGGGATCAGTGTTCTACACCTTC; CDR3: CASRPTQQGSVFYTF
size: NA; J: TRBJ1-5; V: TRBV19; D: NA; DNA: TGTGCCAGTACTCCCACAGGGCGAAATCAGCCCCAGCATTTT; CDR3: CASTPTGRNQPQHF
size: NA; J: TRBJ1-5; V: TRBV7-2; D: NA; DNA: TGTGCCAGCAGCCCCATCGGGGGTAATCAGCCCCAGCATTTT; CDR3: CASSPIGGNQPQHF
size: few; J: TRBJ1-1; V: TRBV7-8; D: NA; DNA: TGTGCCAGCAGCTTAACCGATATGAACACTGAAGCTTTCTTT; CDR3: CASSLTDMNTEAFF
size: once; J: TRBJ2-5; V: TRBV5-1; D: NA; DNA: TGCGCCAGCAGCTTGAATTGGGAGACCCAGTACTTC; CDR3: CASSLNWETQYF
size: NA; J: TRBJ2-7; V: TRBV11-3; D: TRBD2; DNA: TGTGCCAGCAGCTTAGTGGCGGGGGGAGAGCAGTACTTC; CDR3: CASSLVAGGEQYF
size: NA; J: TRBJ2-4; V: TRBV9; D: NA; DNA: TGTGCCAGCGGAGGAGGGGGCGGGGGAACCAAAAACATTCAGTACTTC; CDR3: CASGGGGGGTKNIQYF
size: NA; J: TRBJ1-2; V: TRBV2; D: NA; DNA: TGTGCCAGCACTATATCGGGGCAGGTCTCGGATACCTTC; CDR3: CASTISGQVSDTF
size: NA; J: TRBJ2-3; V: TRBV11-2; D: NA; DNA: TGTGCCAGCAGCTTAGGACGGGGGGATACGCAGTATTTT; CDR3: CASSLGRGDTQYF
size: once; J: TRBJ2-7; V: TRBV28; D: NA; DNA: TGTGCCACCAACCCCCAGGTTCCCTACGAGCAGTACTTC; CDR3: CATNPQVPYEQYF
size: NA; J: TRBJ1-2; V: TRBV18; D: NA; DNA: TGTGCCAGCTCGTCAACCTCGCAGGAACCCCGGTCTCGTGGCTACACCTTC; CDR3: CASSSTSQEPRSRGYTF
size: NA; J: TRBJ1-6; V: TRBV10-3; D: NA; DNA: TGTGCCATCCGTTCGCCAGGAGACGGTTCACCCCTCCACTTT; CDR3: CAIRSPGDGSPLHF
size: NA; J: TRBJ1-4; V: TRBV7-2; D: TRBD1; DNA: TGTGCCAGCAGCTCCGGGACAGGGGGGTTAGAAAAACTGTTTTTT; CDR3: CASSSGTGGLEKLFF
size: once; J: TRBJ1-1; V: TRBV4-3; D: NA; DNA: TGCGCCAGCAGCCAAGACACGAACACTGAAGCTTTCTTT; CDR3: CASSQDTNTEAFF
size: NA; J: TRBJ1-6; V: TRBV27; D: TRBD1; DNA: TGTGCCAGCAGTCCAAGGGGACAGAGTAATTCACCCCTCCACTTT; CDR3: CASSPRGQSNSPLHF
size: NA; J: TRBJ1-3; V: TRBV23-1; D: NA; DNA: TGCGCCAGCAGTAAAGGGAATCCGGGCCCCGATTTGTACTCTGGAAACACCATATATTTT; CDR3: CASSKGNPGPDLYSGNTIYF
size: few; J: TRBJ2-6; V: TRBV6-6; D: TRBD1; DNA: TGTGCCAGCAGTCCACGACAGGGTGCGAGCTCTGGGGCCAACGTCCTGACTTTC; CDR3: CASSPRQGASSGANVLTF
size: NA; J: TRBJ2-1; V: TRBV10-3; D: TRBD2; DNA: TGTGCCATCGGGGGACTAGCGCTCTACAATGAGCAGTTCTTC; CDR3: CAIGGLALYNEQFF
size: NA; J: TRBJ2-1; V: TRBV5-5; D: NA; DNA: TGTGCCAGCAGCCCCCTAGACTCCAGCTCCTACAATGAGCAGTTCTTC; CDR3: CASSPLDSSSYNEQFF
size: NA; J: TRBJ1-4; V: TRBV15; D: TRBD1; DNA: TGTGCCACCAGCAGAGACAGGACAGGGACCGGTGAAAAACTGTTTTTT; CDR3: CATSRDRTGTGEKLFF
size: few; J: TRBJ1-4; V: TRBV7-9; D: TRBD1; DNA: TGTGCCAGCAGCTTAAGGGACAGGGATGAAAAACTGTTTTTT; CDR3: CASSLRDRDEKLFF
size: NA; J: TRBJ2-4; V: TRBV7-2; D: TRBD2; DNA: TGTGCCAGCAGCCCGGAGTTTAGCGGGGCTAATAAAAACATTCAGTACTTC; CDR3: CASSPEFSGANKNIQYF
size: NA; J: TRBJ1-5; V: TRBV21-1; D: NA; DNA: TGTGCCAGCAGACAGAACGGTCGAAATCAGCCCCAGCATTTT; CDR3: CASRQNGRNQPQHF
size: NA; J: TRBJ2-3; V: TRBV7-9; D: NA; DNA: TGTGCCAGCAGCTTAGGTCGGGTGGGGCGAAACACAGATACGCAGTATTTT; CDR3: CASSLGRVGRNTDTQYF